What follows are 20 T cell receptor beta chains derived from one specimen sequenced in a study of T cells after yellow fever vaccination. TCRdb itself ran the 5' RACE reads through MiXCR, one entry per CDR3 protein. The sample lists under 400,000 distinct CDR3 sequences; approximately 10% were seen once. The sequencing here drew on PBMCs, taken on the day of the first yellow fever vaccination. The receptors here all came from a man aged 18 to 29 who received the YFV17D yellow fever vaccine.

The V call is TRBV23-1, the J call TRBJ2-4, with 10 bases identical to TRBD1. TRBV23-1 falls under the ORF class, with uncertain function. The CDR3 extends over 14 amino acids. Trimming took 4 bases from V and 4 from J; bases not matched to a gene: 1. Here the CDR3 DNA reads TGCGCCAGCAGTCCGGGACAGGGGAAAAACATTCAGTACTTC. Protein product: CASSPGQGKNIQYF.

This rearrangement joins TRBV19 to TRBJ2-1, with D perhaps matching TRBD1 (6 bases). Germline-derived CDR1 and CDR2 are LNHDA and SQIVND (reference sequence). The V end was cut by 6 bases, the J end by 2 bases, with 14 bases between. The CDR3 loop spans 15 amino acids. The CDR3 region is CASSTDRLTYNEQFF. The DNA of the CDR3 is TGTGCCAGTAGCACCGACAGGCTTACCTACAATGAGCAGTTCTTC.

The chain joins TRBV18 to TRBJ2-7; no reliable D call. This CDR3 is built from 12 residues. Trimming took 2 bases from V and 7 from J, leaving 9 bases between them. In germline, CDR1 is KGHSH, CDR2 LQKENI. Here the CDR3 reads CASSPDRWEQYV. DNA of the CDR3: TGTGCCAGCTCACCAGATAGGTGGGAGCAGTACGTC.

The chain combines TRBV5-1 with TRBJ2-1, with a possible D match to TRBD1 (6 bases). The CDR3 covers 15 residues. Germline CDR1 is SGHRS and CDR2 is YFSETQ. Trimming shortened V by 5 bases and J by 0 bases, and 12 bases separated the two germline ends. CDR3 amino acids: CASSPQGTSYNEQFF. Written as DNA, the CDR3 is TGCGCCAGCAGTCCACAGGGCACCTCCTACAATGAGCAGTTCTTC.

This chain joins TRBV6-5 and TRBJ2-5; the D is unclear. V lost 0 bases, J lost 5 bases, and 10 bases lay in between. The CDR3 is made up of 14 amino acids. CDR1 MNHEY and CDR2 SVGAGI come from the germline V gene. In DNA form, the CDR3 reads TGTGCCAGCAGTTACTCGAACCACGGGGAGACCCAGTACTTC. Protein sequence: CASSYSNHGETQYF.

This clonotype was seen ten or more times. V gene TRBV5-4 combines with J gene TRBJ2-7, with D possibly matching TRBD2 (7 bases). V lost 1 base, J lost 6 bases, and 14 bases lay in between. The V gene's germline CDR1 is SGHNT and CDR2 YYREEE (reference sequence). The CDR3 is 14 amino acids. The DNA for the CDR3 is TGTGCCAGCAGCTTGAGGGGGGGGCATGGCGAGCAGTACTTC. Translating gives CASSLRGGHGEQYF.

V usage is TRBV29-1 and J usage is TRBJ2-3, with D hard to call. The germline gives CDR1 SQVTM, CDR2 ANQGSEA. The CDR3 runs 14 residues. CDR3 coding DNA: TGCAGTAACCTCCCGGGTGAGGGCACAGATACGCAGTATTTT. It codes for CSNLPGEGTDTQYF.

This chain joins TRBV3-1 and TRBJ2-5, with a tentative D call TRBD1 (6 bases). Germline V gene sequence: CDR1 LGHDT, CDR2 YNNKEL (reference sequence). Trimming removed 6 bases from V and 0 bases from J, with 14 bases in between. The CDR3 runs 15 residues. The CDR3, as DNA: TGTGCCAGCAGGACGAGCAGGGGTGACCAAGAGACCCAGTACTTC. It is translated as CASRTSRGDQETQYF.

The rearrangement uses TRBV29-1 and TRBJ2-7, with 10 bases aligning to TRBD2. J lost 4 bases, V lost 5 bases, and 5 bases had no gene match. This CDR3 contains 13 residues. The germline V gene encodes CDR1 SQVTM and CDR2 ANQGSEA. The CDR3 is CSVTASGGYEQYF. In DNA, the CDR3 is TGCAGCGTTACGGCTAGCGGGGGTTACGAGCAGTACTTC.

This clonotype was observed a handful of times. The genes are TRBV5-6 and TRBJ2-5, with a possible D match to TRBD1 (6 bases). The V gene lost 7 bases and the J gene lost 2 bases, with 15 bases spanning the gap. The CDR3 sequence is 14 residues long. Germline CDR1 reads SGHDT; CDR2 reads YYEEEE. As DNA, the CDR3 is TGTGCCAGCTTGTCGGACAGCGTACAAGAGACCCAGTACTTC. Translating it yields CASLSDSVQETQYF. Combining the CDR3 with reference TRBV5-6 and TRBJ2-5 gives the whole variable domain DAGVTQSPTHLIKTRGQQVTLRCSPKSGHDTVSWYQQALGQGPQFIFQYYEEEERQRGNFPDRFSGHQFPNYSSELNVNALLLGDSALYLCASLSDSVQETQYFGPGTRLLVL.

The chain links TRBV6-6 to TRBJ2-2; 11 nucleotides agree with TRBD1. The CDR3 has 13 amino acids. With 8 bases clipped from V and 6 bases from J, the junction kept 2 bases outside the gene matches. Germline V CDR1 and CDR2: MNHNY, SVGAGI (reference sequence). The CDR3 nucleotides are TGTGCCAGCCAGGGACAGGGGGCCGGGGAGCTGTTTTTT. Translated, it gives CASQGQGAGELFF.

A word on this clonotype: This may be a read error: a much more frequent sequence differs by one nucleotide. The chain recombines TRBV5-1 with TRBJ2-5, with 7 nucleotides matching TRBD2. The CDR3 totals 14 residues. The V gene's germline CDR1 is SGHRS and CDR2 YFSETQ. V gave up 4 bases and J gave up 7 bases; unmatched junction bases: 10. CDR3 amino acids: CASSPSRGRGTQYF. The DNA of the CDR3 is TGCGCCAGCAGCCCAAGCCGGGGGAGGGGGACCCAGTACTTC.

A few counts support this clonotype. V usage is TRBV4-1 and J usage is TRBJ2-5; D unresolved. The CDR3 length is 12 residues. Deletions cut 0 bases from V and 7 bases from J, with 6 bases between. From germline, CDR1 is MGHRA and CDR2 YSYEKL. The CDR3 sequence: CASSQDEATQYF. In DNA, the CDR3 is TGCGCCAGCAGCCAAGATGAGGCGACCCAGTACTTC.

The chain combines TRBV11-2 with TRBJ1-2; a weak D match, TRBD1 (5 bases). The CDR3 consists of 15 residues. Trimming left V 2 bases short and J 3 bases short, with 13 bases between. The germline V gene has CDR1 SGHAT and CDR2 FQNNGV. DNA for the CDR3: TGTGCCAGCAGCTTAAACCGGGGGGGACACTATGGCTACACCTTC. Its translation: CASSLNRGGHYGYTF.

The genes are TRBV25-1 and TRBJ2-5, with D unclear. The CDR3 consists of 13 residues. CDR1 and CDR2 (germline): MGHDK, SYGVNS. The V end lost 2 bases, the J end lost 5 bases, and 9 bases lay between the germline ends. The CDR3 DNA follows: TGTGCCAGCAGTGAAGAAAATCTGGAGACCCAGTACTTC. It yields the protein CASSEENLETQYF.

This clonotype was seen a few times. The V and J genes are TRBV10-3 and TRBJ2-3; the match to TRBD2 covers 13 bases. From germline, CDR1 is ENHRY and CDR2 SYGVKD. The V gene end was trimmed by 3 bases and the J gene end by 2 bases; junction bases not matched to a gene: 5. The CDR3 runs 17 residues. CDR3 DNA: TGTGCCATCAGTGATAAGACTAGCGGGGGGCACACAGATACGCAGTATTTT. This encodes CAISDKTSGGHTDTQYF.

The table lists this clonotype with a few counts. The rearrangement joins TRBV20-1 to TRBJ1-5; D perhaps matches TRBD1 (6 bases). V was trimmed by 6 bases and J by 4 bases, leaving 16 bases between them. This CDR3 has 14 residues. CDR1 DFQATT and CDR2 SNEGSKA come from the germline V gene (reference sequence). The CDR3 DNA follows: TGCAGTGCCATTCTTAGGGGGAGGAATCAGCCCCAGCATTTT. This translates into CSAILRGRNQPQHF.

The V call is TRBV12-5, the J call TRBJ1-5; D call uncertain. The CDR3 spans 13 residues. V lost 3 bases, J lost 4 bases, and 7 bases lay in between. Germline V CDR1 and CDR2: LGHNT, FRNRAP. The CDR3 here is CASGLRPNQPQHF. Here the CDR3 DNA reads TGTGCTAGTGGTTTAAGGCCAAATCAGCCCCAGCATTTT.

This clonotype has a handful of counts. The CDR3 sequence: CASSVAPAGEDEQYF. CDR3 nucleotides: TGTGCCAGCAGCGTAGCTCCAGCGGGGGAGGACGAGCAGTACTTC. The rearrangement joins TRBV9 to TRBJ2-7, with TRBD2 identical over 8 bases. From germline, CDR1 is SGDLS and CDR2 YYNGEE. The CDR3 runs 15 residues. The J segment lost 5 bases and the V segment lost 0 bases, leaving 7 bases of the junction unmatched. Full variable domain (missing parts from reference TRBV9 and TRBJ2-7): DSGVTQTPKHLITATGQRVTLRCSPRSGDLSVYWYQQSLDQGLQFLIQYYNGEERAKGNILERFSAQQFPDLHSELNLSSLELGDSALYFCASSVAPAGEDEQYFGPGTRLTVT.

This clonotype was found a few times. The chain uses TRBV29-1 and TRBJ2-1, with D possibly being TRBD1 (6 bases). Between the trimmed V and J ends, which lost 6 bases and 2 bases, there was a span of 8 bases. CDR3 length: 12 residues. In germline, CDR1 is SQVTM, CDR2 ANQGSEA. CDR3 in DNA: TGCAGCGTCGACAGGACCTACAATGAGCAGTTCTTC. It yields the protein CSVDRTYNEQFF.